The entry below gives a single T cell receptor beta chain sequence along with its context. Its antigen is currently unknown. Random hexamers primed reverse transcription of about 0.45 to 1 ug RNA. Across 54 Vbeta and 13 Jbeta, immunoSEQ multiplex PCR amplified TCR beta CDR3. Each CDR3 protein is one row after TCRdb ran MiXCR on the immunoSEQ multiplex PCR reads. The sample lists some 110,000 distinct CDR3 sequences; roughly 93% were seen once. Sequencing targeted TCR beta in T cells from blood (CD8+ and CD4+). Isolation of CD8+ and CD4+ T cells was performed negatively, whereas enrichment of TEMRA cells was done by FACS. These data are taken from a study of CD8 T cells in Susac syndrome. The germline V gene has CDR1 SEHNR and CDR2 FQNEAQ (reference sequence). V dropped 2 bases and J dropped 4; count of bases not matched to a gene: 4. The CDR3 extends over 15 amino acids. Whole-study results and caveats: The study's TCR sequencing and HLA analysis drew on a certain number of individuals. That number was acknowledged as relatively small.

The TCR originated in a human donor with multiple sclerosis. The sequencing input was CD4+ T cells from PBMCs. The chain joins TRBV7-9 to TRBJ2-5, with 10 bases identical to TRBD1. Here the CDR3 reads CASSLLTGGRETQYF. The CDR3 bases are TGTGCCAGCAGCTTACTGACAGGGGGCCGAGAGACCCAGTACTTC.